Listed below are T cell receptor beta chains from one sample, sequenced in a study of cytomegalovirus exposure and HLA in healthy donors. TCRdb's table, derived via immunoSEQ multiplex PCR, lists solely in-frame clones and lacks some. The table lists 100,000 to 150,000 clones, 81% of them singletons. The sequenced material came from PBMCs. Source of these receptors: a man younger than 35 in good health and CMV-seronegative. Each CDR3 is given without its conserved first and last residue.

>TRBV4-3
ASSRGLAGGNEQF
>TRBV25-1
ASSELIAGYGYT
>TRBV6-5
ASSYTTTGGSKGYT
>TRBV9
ASSSGGSDNSPLH
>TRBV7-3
ASSLNDRGGSPLH
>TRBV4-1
ASSPKGGAPYEQY
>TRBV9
ASSAFWAGGNEQF
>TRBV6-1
ASSEWGTGTYEQY
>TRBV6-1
ASSARDRVNVYSNQPQH
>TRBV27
ASGTSGYNEQF
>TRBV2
ASSERQGTHGYT
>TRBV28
ASSLEERGRSEQF
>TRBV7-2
ASSLRTGVGSPLH
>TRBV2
ASRIGGTEQF
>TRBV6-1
ASRLPGTDITEAF
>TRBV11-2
ASTPTGAVGYT
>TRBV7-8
ASSAGTGGTGELF
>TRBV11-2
ASSLGTGGAGDYGYT
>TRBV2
ASSEALGAGGIGQY
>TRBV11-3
ASSGLAGGRNEQF
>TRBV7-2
ASSLDRPSYEQY
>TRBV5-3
ARSLSPTSGGKQETQY
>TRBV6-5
ASSWGLTQETQY
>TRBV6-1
ASRRGQLQETQY
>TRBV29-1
SVFQAPQAF